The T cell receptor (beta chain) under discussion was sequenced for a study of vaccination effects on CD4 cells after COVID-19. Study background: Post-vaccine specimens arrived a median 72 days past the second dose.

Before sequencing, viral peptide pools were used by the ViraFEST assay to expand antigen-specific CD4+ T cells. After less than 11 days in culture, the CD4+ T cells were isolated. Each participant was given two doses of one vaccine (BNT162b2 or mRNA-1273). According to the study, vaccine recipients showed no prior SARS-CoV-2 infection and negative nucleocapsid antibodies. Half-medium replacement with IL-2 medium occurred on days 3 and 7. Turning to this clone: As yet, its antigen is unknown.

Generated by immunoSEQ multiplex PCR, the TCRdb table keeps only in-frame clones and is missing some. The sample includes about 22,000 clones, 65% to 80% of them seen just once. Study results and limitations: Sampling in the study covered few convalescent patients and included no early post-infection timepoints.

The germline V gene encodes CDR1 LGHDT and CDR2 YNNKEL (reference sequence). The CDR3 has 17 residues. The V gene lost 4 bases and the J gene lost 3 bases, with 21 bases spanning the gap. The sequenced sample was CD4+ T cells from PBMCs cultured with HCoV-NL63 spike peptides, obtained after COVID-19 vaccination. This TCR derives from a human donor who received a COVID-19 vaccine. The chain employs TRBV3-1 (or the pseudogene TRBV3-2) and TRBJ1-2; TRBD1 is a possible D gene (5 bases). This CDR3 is CASSPLWGGKTHYGYTF. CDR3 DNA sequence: TGTGCCAGCAGCCCCCTGTGGGGGGGGAAAACCCACTATGGCTACACCTTC.